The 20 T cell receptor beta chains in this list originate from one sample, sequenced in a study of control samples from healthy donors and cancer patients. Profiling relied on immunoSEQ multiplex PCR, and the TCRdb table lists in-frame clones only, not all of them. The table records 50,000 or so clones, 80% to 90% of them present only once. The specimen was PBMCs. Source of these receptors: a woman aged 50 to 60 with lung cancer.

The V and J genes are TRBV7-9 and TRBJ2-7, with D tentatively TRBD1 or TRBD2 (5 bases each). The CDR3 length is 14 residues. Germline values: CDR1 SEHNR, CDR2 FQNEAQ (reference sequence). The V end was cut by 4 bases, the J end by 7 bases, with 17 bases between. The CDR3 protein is CASSSFGTTLEQYF. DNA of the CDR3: TGTGCCAGCAGCTCCTTCGGGACCACTCTGGAGCAGTACTTC.

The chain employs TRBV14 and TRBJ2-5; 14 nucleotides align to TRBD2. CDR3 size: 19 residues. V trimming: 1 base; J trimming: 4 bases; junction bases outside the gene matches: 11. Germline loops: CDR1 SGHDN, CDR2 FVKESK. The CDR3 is CASSQAPPGLAGAGETQYF. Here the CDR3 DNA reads TGTGCCAGCAGCCAAGCCCCCCCGGGACTAGCGGGGGCAGGAGAGACCCAGTACTTC.

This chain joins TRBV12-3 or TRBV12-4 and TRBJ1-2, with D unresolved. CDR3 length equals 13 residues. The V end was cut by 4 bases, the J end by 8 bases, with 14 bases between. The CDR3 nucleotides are TGTGCCAGCAGTTGGCCAGGACGGACCGGCTACACCTTC. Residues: CASSWPGRTGYTF.

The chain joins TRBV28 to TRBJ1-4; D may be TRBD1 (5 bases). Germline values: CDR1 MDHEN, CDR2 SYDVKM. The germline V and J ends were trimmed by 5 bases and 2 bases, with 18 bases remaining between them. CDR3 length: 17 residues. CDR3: CASSGRGRGRTNEKLFF. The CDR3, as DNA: TGTGCCAGCAGTGGGCGCGGACGGGGACGGACTAATGAAAAACTGTTTTTT.

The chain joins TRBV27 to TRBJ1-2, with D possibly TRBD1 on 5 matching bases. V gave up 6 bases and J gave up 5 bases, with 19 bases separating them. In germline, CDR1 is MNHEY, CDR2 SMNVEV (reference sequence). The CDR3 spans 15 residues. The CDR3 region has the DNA TGTGCCAGCAGCCCAGGGCAGCCCGGGGCATATGGCTACACCTTC. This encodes CASSPGQPGAYGYTF.

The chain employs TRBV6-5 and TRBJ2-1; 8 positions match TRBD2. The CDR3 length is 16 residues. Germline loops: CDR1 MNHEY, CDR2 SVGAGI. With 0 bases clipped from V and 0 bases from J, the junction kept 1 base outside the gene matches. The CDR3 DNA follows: TGTGCCAGCAGTTACTCGGCGGGGGGCTCCTACAATGAGCAGTTCTTC. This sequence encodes CASSYSAGGSYNEQFF.

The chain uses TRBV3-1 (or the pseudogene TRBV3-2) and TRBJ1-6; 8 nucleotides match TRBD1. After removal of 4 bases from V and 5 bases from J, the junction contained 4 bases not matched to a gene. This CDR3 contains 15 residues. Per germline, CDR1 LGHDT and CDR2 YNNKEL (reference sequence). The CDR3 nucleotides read TGTGCCAGCAGCCTCCGACAGGGGCATAATTCACCCCTCCACTTT. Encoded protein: CASSLRQGHNSPLHF.

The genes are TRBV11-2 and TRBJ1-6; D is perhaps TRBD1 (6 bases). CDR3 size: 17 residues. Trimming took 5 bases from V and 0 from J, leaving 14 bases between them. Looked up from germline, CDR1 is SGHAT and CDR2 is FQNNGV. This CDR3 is CASSRDTRNSYNSPLHF. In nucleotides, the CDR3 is TGTGCCAGCAGCCGGGACACCCGGAACTCCTATAATTCACCCCTCCACTTT.

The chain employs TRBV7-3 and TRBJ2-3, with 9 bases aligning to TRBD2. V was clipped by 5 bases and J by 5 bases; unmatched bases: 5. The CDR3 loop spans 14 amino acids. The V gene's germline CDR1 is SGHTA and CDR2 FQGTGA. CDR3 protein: CASSPSGEGDTQYF. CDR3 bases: TGTGCCAGCAGCCCTAGCGGGGAGGGAGATACGCAGTATTTT.

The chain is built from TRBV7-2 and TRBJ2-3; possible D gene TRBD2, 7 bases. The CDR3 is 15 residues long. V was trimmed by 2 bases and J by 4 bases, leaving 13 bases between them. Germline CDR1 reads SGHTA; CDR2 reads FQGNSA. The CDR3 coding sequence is TGTGCCAGCAGCTTAAGAGGGGGGGCCGCAGATACGCAGTATTTT. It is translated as CASSLRGGAADTQYF.

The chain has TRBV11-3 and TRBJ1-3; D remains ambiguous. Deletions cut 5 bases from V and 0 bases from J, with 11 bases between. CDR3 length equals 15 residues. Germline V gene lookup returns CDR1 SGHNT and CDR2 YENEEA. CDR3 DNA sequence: TGTGCCAGCAGCACCGGGAGCACCTCTGGAAACACCATATATTTT. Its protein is CASSTGSTSGNTIYF.

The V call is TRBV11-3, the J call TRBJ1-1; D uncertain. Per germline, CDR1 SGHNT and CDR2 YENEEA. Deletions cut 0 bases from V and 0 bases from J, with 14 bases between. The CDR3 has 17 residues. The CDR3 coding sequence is TGTGCCAGCAGCTTAGATCCCCACAGCCACATGAACACTGAAGCTTTCTTT. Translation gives CASSLDPHSHMNTEAFF.

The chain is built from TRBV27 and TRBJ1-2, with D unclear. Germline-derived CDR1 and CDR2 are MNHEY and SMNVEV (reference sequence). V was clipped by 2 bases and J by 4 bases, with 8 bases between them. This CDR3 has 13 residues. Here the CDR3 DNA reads TGTGCCAGCAGTTTACGGGTGAGCTATGGCTACACCTTC. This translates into CASSLRVSYGYTF.

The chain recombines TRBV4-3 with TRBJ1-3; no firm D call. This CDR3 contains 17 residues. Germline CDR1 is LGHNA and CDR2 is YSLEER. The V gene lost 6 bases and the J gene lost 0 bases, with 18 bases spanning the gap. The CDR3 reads CASSPVQSTTSGNTIYF. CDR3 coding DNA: TGCGCCAGCAGTCCGGTCCAGAGTACGACCTCTGGAAACACCATATATTTT.

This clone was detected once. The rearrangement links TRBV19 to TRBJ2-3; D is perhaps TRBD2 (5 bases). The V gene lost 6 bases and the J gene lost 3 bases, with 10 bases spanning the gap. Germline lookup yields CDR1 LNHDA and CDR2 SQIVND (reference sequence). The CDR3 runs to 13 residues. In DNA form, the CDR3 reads TGTGCCAGTAGCCCCGGCGGGACAGATACGCAGTATTTT. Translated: CASSPGGTDTQYF.

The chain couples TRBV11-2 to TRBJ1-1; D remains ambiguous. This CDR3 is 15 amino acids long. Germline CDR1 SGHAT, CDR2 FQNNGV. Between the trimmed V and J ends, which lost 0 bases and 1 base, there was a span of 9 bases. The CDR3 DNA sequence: TGTGCCAGCAGCTTAGAGGGGTTTGCGAACACTGAAGCTTTCTTT. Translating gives CASSLEGFANTEAFF.

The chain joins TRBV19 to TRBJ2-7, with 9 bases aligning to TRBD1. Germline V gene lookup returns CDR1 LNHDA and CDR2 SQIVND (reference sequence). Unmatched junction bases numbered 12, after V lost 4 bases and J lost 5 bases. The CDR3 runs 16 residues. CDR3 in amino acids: CASSTRPGQGANEQYF. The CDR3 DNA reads TGTGCCAGTAGTACCCGACCGGGACAGGGAGCGAACGAGCAGTACTTC.

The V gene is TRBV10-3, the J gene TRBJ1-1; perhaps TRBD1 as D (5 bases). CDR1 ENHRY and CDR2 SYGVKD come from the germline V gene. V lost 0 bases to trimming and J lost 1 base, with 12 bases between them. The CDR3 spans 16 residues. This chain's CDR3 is CAISESKSTENTEAFF. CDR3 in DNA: TGTGCCATCAGTGAGTCGAAATCGACAGAGAACACTGAAGCTTTCTTT.

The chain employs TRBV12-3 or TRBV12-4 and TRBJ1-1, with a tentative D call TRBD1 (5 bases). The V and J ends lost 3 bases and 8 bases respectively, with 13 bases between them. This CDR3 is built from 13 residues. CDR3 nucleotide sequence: TGTGCCAGCAGTTTTGTAGCGGCAGGGGAAGCTTTCTTT. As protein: CASSFVAAGEAFF.

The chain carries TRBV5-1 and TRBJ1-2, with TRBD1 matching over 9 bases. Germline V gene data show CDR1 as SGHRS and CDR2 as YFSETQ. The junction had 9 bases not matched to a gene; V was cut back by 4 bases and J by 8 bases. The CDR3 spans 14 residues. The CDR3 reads CASSIPGQGGGYTF. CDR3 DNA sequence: TGCGCCAGCAGCATTCCGGGACAGGGTGGCGGCTACACCTTC.